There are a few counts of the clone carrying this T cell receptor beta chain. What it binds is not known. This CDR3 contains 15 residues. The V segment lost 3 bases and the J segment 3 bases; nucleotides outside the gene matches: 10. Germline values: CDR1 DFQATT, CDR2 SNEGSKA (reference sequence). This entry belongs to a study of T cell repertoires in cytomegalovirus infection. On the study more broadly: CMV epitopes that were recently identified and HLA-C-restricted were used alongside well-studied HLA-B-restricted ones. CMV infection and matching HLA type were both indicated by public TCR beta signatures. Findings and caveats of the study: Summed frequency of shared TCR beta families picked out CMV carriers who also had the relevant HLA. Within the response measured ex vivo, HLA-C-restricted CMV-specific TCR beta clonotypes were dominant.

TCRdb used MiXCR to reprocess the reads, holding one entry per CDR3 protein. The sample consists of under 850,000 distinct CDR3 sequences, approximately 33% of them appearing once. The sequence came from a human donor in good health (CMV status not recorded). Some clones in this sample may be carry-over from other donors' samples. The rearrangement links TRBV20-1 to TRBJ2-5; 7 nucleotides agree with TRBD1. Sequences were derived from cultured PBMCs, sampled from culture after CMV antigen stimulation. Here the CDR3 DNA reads TGCAGTGCTAGTGGAGGACAGGTGAACGAAGAGACCCAGTACTTC. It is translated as CSASGGQVNEETQYF.